This T cell receptor (beta chain) was identified in a study of blood T cell repertoires in COVID-19. Profiling relied on immunoSEQ multiplex PCR, and the TCRdb table lists in-frame clones only, not all of them. The data hold about 130,000 clones, with more than 75% observed a single time. Germline V gene sequence: CDR1 LNHDA, CDR2 SQIVND (reference sequence). This CDR3 comprises 13 residues. The germline V and J ends were trimmed by 3 bases and 4 bases, with 9 bases remaining between them. This rearrangement joins TRBV19 to TRBJ1-1, with no clear D. The source material was peripheral blood. The origin of this receptor is a woman aged 60-75 years with acute or convalescent COVID-19. CDR3 amino acids: CASSISQRTEAFF. CDR3 in DNA: TGTGCCAGTAGTATCTCTCAGCGCACTGAAGCTTTCTTT.